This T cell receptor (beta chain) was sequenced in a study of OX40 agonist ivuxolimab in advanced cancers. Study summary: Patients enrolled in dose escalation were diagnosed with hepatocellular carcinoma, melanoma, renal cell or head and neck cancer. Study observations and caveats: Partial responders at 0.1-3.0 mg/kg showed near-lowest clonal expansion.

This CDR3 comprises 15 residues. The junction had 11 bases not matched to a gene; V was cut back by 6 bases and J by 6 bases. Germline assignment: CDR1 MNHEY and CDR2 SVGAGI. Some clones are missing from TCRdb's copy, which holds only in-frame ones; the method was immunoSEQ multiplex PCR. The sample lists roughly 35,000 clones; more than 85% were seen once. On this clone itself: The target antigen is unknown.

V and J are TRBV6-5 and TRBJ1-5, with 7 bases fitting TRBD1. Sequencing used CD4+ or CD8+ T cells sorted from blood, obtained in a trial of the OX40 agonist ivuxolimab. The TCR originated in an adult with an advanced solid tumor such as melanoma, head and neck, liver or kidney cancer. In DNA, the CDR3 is TGTGCCAGCAGCTTGACAGGGAACGGGGGTCAGCCCCAGCATTTT. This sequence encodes CASSLTGNGGQPQHF.